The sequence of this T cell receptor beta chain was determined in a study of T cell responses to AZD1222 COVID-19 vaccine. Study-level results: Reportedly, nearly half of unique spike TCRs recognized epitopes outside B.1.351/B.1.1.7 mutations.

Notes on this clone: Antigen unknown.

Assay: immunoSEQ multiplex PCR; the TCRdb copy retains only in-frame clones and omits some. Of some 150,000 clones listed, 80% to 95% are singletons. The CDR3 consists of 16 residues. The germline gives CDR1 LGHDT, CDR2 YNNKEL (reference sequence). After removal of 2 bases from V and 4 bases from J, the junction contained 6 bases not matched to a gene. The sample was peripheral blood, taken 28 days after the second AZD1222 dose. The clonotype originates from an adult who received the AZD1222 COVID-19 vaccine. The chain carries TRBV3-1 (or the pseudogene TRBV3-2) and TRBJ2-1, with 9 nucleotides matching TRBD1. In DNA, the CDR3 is TGTGCCAGCAGCCAAAGGTCAGGACAGGGGTACAATGAGCAGTTCTTC. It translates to CASSQRSGQGYNEQFF.